This TCR beta chain was recorded in a study of beta chain features in type 1 diabetes. CDR3 size: 14 residues. Germline V lookup: CDR1 SGHTA, CDR2 FQGNSA. The V and J ends lost 6 bases and 1 base respectively, with 12 bases between them. The entirety of the isolated RNA underwent reverse transcription, so expressed TCRB transcripts were sequenced. The protocol was immunoSEQ multiplex PCR, while the TCRdb copy is restricted to in-frame clones and leaves out a portion. The sample gives 240,000 or so clones, about 71% of which show up once; almost 0.055% is in the top ten. The sequenced material came from naive CD4+ T cells from blood. The chain uses TRBV7-2 and TRBJ2-5; a weak D match, TRBD2 (6 bases). This TCR came from a man aged 30-40 years in good health. The CDR3 DNA reads TGTGCCAGCAGACTAGGAGGGGTCCAAGAGACCCAGTACTTC. Translating gives CASRLGGVQETQYF.